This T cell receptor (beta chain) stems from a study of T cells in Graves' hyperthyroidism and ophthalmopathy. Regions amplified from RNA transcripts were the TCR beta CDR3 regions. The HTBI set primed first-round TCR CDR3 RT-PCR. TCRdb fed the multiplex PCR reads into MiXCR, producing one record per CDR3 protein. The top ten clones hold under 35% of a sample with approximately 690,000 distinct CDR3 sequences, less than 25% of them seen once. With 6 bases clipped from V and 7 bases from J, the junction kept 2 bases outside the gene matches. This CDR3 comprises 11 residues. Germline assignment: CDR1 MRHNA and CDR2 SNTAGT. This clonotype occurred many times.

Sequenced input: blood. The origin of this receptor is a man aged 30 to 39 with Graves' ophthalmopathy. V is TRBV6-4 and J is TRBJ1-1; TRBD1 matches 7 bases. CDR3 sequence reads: CASRDRSEAFF. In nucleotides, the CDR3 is TGTGCCAGCAGGGACAGGAGTGAAGCTTTCTTT.